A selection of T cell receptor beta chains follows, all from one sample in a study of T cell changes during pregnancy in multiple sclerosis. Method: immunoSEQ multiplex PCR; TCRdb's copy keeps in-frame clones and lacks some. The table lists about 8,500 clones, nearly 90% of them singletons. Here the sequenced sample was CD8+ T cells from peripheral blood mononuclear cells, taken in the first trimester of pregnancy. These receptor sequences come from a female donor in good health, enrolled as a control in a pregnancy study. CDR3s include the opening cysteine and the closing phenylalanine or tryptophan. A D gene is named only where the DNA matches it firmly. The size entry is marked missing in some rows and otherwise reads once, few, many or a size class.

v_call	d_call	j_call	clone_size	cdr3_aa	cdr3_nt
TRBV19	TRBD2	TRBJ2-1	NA	CAISSGLAGYNEQFF	TGTGCCATTTCCTCGGGACTAGCCGGCTACAATGAGCAGTTCTTC
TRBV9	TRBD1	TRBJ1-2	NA	CASSAPGGFRGYTF	TGTGCCAGCAGCGCTCCAGGGGGGTTTAGAGGCTACACCTTC
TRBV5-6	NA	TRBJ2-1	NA	CASSLDLAGGNEQFF	TGTGCCAGCAGCTTAGATTTGGCGGGCGGCAATGAGCAGTTCTTC
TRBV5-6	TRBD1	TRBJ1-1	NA	CASRAGTGGTEAFF	TGTGCCAGCAGGGCCGGGACAGGGGGTACTGAAGCTTTCTTT
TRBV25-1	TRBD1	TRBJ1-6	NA	CASSSGTDNSPLHF	TGTGCCAGCAGCTCCGGGACAGACAATTCACCCCTCCACTTT
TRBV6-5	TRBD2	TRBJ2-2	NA	CASSSGGENTGELFF	TGTGCCAGCAGTAGCGGGGGGGAGAACACCGGGGAGCTGTTTTTT
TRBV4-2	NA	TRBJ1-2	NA	CASSQDISLGGYGYTF	TGTGCCAGCAGCCAAGATATTAGTCTCGGAGGCTATGGCTACACCTTC
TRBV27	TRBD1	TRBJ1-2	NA	CANSLSGTGGYGYTF	TGTGCCAACAGTTTATCCGGGACAGGGGGCTATGGCTACACCTTC
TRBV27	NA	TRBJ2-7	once	CASRFLEGEQYF	TGTGCCAGCAGATTTCTAGAGGGCGAGCAGTACTTC
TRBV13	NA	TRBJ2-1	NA	CASSSQLVARHNEQFF	TGTGCCAGCAGCTCCCAGTTAGTAGCGCGGCACAATGAGCAGTTCTTC
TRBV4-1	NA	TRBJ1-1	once	CASSLGGRTEAFF	TGCGCCAGCAGCCTGGGGGGTCGAACTGAAGCTTTCTTT
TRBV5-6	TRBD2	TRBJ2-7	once	CASSPTVKTSGDTSYEQYF	TGTGCCAGCAGCCCCACCGTAAAGACTAGCGGGGACACCTCCTACGAGCAGTACTTC
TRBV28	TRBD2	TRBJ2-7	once	CASTPGLAGPGVYEQYF	TGTGCCAGCACCCCGGGACTAGCGGGACCGGGAGTGTACGAGCAGTACTTC
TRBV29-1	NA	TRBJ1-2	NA	CSTLTGSVGYTF	TGCAGCACCCTAACAGGGTCGGTCGGCTACACCTTC
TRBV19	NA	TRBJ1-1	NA	CASSSQQANTEAFF	TGTGCCAGTAGTTCCCAACAGGCGAACACTGAAGCTTTCTTT
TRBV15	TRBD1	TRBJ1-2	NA	CATSVDRSANYGYTF	TGTGCCACCAGCGTGGACAGGAGCGCTAACTATGGCTACACCTTC
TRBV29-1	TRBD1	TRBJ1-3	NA	CSVEETGVFGNTIYF	TGCAGCGTTGAAGAGACAGGGGTTTTTGGAAACACCATATATTTT
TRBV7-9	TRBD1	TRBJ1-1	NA	CASSVRTGENTEAFF	TGTGCCAGCAGCGTGCGGACAGGCGAAAACACTGAAGCTTTCTTT
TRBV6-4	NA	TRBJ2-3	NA	CASSMGVRATDTQYF	TGTGCCAGCAGTATGGGAGTGAGGGCCACAGATACGCAGTATTTT
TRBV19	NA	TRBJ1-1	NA	CASGHTLNTEAFF	TGTGCCAGTGGGCACACGTTAAACACTGAAGCTTTCTTT
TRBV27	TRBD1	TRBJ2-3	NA	CASSYTGADTQYF	TGTGCCAGCAGTTATACAGGGGCAGATACGCAGTATTTT
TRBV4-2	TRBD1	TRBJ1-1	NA	CASSQEEGTGNTEAFF	TGTGCCAGCAGCCAAGAGGAAGGGACAGGTAACACTGAAGCTTTCTTT